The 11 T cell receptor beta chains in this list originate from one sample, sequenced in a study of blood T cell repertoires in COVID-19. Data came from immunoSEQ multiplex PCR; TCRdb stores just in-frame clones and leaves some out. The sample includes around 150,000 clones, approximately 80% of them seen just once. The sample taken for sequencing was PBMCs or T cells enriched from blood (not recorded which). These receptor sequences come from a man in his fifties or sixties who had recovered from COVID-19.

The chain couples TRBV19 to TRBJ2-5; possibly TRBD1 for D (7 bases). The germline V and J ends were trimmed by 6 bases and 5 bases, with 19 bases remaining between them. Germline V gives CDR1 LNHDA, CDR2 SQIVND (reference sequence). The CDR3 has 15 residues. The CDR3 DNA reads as TGTGCCAGTAGCCCCAGGGGGGCGGATATGGAGACCCAGTACTTC. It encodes CASSPRGADMETQYF.

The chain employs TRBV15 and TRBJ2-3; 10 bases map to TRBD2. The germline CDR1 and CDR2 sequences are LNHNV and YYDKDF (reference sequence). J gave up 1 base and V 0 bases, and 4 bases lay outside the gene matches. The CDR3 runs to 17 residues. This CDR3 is CATSRDPLAGGTDTQYF. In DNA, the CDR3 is TGTGCCACCAGCAGAGATCCTCTAGCGGGGGGCACAGATACGCAGTATTTT.

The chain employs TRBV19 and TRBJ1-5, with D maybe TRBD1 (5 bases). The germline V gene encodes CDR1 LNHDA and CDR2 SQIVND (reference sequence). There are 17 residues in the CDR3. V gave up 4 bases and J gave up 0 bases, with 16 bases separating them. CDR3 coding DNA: TGTGCCAGTAGTACCTATACAGGACCTGGTAGCAATCAGCCCCAGCATTTT. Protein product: CASSTYTGPGSNQPQHF.

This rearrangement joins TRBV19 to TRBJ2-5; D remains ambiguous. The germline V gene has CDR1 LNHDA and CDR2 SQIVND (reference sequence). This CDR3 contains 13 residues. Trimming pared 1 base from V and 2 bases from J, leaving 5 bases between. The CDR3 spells CASSIATQETQYF. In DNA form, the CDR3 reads TGTGCCAGTAGTATAGCGACACAAGAGACCCAGTACTTC.

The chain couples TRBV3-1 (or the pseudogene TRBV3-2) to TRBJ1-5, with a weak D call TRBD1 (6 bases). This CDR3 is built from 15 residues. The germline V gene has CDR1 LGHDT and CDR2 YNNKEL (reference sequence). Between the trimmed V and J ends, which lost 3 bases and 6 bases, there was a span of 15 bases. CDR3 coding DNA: TGTGCCAGCAGCCATAGTCCAGGGGCGGGTCAGCCCCAGCATTTT. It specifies CASSHSPGAGQPQHF.

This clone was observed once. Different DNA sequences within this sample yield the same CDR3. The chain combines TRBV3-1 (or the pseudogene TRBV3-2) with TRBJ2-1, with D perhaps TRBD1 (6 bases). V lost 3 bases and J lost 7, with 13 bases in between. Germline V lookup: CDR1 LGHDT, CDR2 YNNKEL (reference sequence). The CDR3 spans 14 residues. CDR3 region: CASSHPRGLNEQFF. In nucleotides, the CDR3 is TGTGCCAGCAGCCATCCCAGGGGTCTTAATGAGCAGTTCTTC.

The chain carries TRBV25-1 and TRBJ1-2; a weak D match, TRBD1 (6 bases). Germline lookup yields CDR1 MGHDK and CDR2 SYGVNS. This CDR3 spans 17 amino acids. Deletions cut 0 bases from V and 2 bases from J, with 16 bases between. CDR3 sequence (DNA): TGTGCCAGCAGTGAATATAATCTCCGGGACAAGAACTATGGCTACACCTTC. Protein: CASSEYNLRDKNYGYTF.

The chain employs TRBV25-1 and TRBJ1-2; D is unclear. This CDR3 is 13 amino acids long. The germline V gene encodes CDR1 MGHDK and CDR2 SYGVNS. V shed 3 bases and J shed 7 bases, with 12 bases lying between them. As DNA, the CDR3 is TGTGCCAGCAGTGATGAGGGTCGGGGTGGCTACACCTTC. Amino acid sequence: CASSDEGRGGYTF.

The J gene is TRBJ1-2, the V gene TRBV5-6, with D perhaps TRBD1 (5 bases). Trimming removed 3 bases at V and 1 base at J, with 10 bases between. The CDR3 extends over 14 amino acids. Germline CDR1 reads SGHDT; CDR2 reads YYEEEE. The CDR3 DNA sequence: TGTGCCAGCAGCTCAGACAGAAGTAACTATGGCTACACCTTC. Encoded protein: CASSSDRSNYGYTF.

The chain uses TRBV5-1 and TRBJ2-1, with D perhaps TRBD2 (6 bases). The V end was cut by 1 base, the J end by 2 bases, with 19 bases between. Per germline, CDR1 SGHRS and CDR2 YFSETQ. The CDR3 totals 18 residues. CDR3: CASSLSTTGTRTYNEQFF. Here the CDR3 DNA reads TGCGCCAGCAGCTTGTCCACAACCGGGACTCGAACCTACAATGAGCAGTTCTTC.

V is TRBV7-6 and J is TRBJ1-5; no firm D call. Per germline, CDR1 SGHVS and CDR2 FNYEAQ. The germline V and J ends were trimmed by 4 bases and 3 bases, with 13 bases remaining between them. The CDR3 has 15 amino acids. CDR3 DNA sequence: TGTGCCAGCAGCTCGGGAGCCTCAGCCAATCAGCCCCAGCATTTT. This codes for CASSSGASANQPQHF.